These 20 T cell receptor beta chains were all obtained from the same sample, sequenced in a study of spatial heterogeneity in lung cancer. TCRdb reanalysed the 5' RACE reads using MiXCR and keeps one entry per CDR3 protein. In the table there are fewer than 150,000 distinct CDR3 sequences, more than 10% of which are singletons. Time point specified: blood at routine non-recurrence follow-up after resection. Sequences were derived from PBMCs, sampled at follow-up. The origin of the receptors is a female donor with early-stage non-small cell lung cancer.

The V gene is TRBV9, the J gene TRBJ2-3; D is possibly TRBD1 (7 bases). The CDR3 extends over 17 amino acids. V was pared by 3 bases and J by 0 bases, with 17 bases between. CDR1 SGDLS and CDR2 YYNGEE come from the germline V gene. The CDR3 bases are TGTGCCAGCAGCGGCCTCCCAGGGGGGACTAGCACAGATACGCAGTATTTT. It codes for CASSGLPGGTSTDTQYF.

This clonotype was observed a few times. The V gene is TRBV5-1, the J gene TRBJ1-2; tentatively, D is TRBD1 (6 bases). Germline assignment: CDR1 SGHRS and CDR2 YFSETQ. The V and J ends lost 6 bases and 3 bases respectively, with 15 bases between them. This CDR3 is built from 14 residues. The CDR3 spells CASKRGAGDYGYTF. The CDR3 DNA sequence: TGCGCCAGCAAGCGGGGGGCCGGAGACTATGGCTACACCTTC.

This clonotype has at least ten counts. V and J are TRBV28 and TRBJ2-2; D is unresolved. Germline assignment: CDR1 MDHEN and CDR2 SYDVKM. V dropped 4 bases and J dropped 5 bases, with 5 bases sitting between them. This CDR3 has 12 amino acids. The CDR3 spells CASSYQTGELFF. The CDR3 coding sequence is TGTGCCAGCAGTTATCAAACCGGGGAGCTGTTTTTT.

The sample holds a few counts of this clonotype. The chain links TRBV28 to TRBJ2-4; D is ambiguous. CDR3 length: 15 amino acids. The ends were cut back, 4 bases at V and 0 bases at J, with 10 bases in the middle. Germline V gives CDR1 MDHEN, CDR2 SYDVKM. CDR3 nucleotide sequence: TGTGCCAGCAGTTCGGCCGAACTAGCCAAAAACATTCAGTACTTC. This sequence encodes CASSSAELAKNIQYF.

This clonotype was recorded at least ten times. The chain has TRBV28 and TRBJ1-4; no firm D call. The CDR3 covers 12 residues. Per the germline V gene, CDR1 is MDHEN and CDR2 is SYDVKM. Trimming stripped 7 bases from V and 4 bases from J, with 7 bases between. The DNA of the CDR3 is TGTGCCAGCAATCTCAGTAATGAAAAACTGTTTTTT. Its translation is CASNLSNEKLFF.

Many counts were recorded for this clonotype. The CDR3 protein is CASSFGLAVDTQYF. CDR3 in DNA: TGTGCCAGCAGCTTTGGATTAGCCGTAGATACGCAGTATTTT. The V and J genes are TRBV11-3 and TRBJ2-3; D unclear. The CDR3 runs 14 residues. Trimming removed 3 bases at V and 5 bases at J, with 12 bases between. Germline CDR1 is SGHNT and CDR2 is YENEEA.

V gene TRBV7-8 combines with J gene TRBJ1-1; no firm D call. The CDR3 is 12 residues long. The germline V and J ends were trimmed by 6 bases and 11 bases, with 16 bases remaining between them. Germline CDR1 is SGHVS and CDR2 is FQNEAQ. The CDR3 is CASSQSQTKAFF. The CDR3 DNA is TGTGCCAGCAGTCAGTCCCAGACTAAGGCTTTCTTT. Using reference TRBV7-8 and TRBJ1-1 for the parts outside the CDR3, the full variable domain is GAGVSQSPRYKVAKRGQDVALRCDPISGHVSLFWYQQALGQGPEFLTYFQNEAQLDKSGLPSDRFFAERPEGSVSTLKIQRTQQEDSAVYLCASSQSQTKAFFGQGTRLTVV.

V and J are TRBV2 and TRBJ2-3; 11 bases map to TRBD2. Germline-derived CDR1 and CDR2 are SNHLY and FYNNEI. The CDR3 extends over 14 amino acids. V shed 6 bases and J 4 bases; nucleotides not matched to a gene: 3. In DNA, the CDR3 is TGTGCCAGCAGGCTAGCGGGAGGATCAGATACGCAGTATTTT. It codes for CASRLAGGSDTQYF.

The chain links TRBV9 to TRBJ1-3, with a tentative D call TRBD1 (5 bases). Germline lookup yields CDR1 SGDLS and CDR2 YYNGEE. V was cut by 0 bases and J by 4 bases, with 8 bases left in between. The CDR3 length is 14 residues. CDR3 loop: CASSVGGNGNTIYF. The CDR3 nucleotides read TGTGCCAGCAGCGTAGGGGGGAACGGAAACACCATATATTTT.

J is TRBJ2-3 and V is TRBV27; 8 nucleotides line up with TRBD2. Germline V gene data show CDR1 as MNHEY and CDR2 as SMNVEV (reference sequence). This CDR3 spans 14 amino acids. V dropped 3 bases and J dropped 7; count of bases not matched to a gene: 6. The CDR3 protein is CASSLGAGDHTQYF. The DNA of the CDR3 is TGTGCCAGCAGTTTGGGAGCGGGGGATCATACGCAGTATTTT.

This clonotype was detected only a few times. This chain joins TRBV3-1 and TRBJ2-3; D is perhaps TRBD1 or TRBD2 (6 bases each). Trimming removed 3 bases at V and 6 bases at J, with 19 bases between. In germline, CDR1 is LGHDT, CDR2 YNNKEL (reference sequence). The CDR3 is 16 amino acids. CDR3 sequence (DNA): TGTGCCAGCAGCCAGGGCGATCGGGAAGGGGGGGATACGCAGTATTTT. This encodes CASSQGDREGGDTQYF.

There are a few counts of this clonotype. J is TRBJ1-6 and V is TRBV28; D remains unclear. V lost 2 bases and J 6 bases, leaving 5 bases between the germline ends. Germline V gene sequence: CDR1 MDHEN, CDR2 SYDVKM. The CDR3 consists of 13 residues. Written as DNA, the CDR3 is TGTGCCAGCAGTTTAGAGTTTAATTCACCCCTCCACTTT. Protein product: CASSLEFNSPLHF. The variable domain in full, with the rest retrieved from reference TRBV28 and TRBJ1-6, is DVKVTQSSRYLVKRTGEKVFLECVQDMDHENMFWYRQDPGLGLRLIYFSYDVKMKEKGDIPEGYSVSREKKERFSLILESASTNQTSMYLCASSLEFNSPLHFGNGTRLTVT.

This clonotype occurred many times. V is TRBV10-3 and J is TRBJ2-3; no clear D gene. CDR1 ENHRY and CDR2 SYGVKD come from the germline V gene. Trimming removed 3 bases at V and 7 bases at J, with 11 bases between. This CDR3 is 13 amino acids long. CDR3 coding DNA: TGTGCCATCAGTGACGGCGCAGGTTATACGCAGTATTTT. Translation gives CAISDGAGYTQYF.

There are many counts of this clonotype. The rearrangement uses TRBV11-2 and TRBJ1-1, with 7 bases matching TRBD1. The CDR3 consists of 13 residues. The germline V gene encodes CDR1 SGHAT and CDR2 FQNNGV. V lost 6 bases, J lost 4 bases, and 5 bases stayed unmatched. The CDR3 loop reads CASRLAGGTEAFF. In nucleotides, the CDR3 is TGTGCCAGCAGGCTAGCAGGGGGCACTGAAGCTTTCTTT.

CDR3 bases: TGTGCCAGCAGTTACAGTCGACAGTACAATGAGCAGTTCTTC. Translated, it gives CASSYSRQYNEQFF. This sequence joins TRBV6-2 or TRBV6-3 and TRBJ2-1; D might be TRBD1 (5 bases). The V end lost 2 bases, the J end lost 4 bases, and 9 bases lay between the germline ends. This CDR3 region has 14 residues. CDR1 and CDR2 (germline): MNHEY, SVGEGT.

This clonotype was picked up a small number of times. This chain links TRBV5-8 with TRBJ2-3; D not resolved. This CDR3 is built from 16 residues. The germline gives CDR1 SGHTS, CDR2 YDEGEE. The V and J ends lost 6 bases and 0 bases respectively, with 17 bases between them. DNA for the CDR3: TGTGCCAGCACCCTGGGCAGCAAACCTAGCACAGATACGCAGTATTTT. It translates to CASTLGSKPSTDTQYF.

This clonotype was observed many times. The chain couples TRBV6-2 or TRBV6-3 to TRBJ2-5; D is uncertain. CDR3 length: 12 residues. Trimming took off 6 bases at V and 7 bases at J, with 12 bases between the two ends. CDR1 and CDR2 (germline): MNHEY, SVGEGT. In DNA, the CDR3 is TGTGCCAGCAGCCCCGGCCCCAGGACCCAGTACTTC. This codes for CASSPGPRTQYF.

This clonotype has a handful of counts. The V gene is TRBV5-6, the J gene TRBJ2-7; TRBD2 aligns across 7 bases. Germline V gene lookup returns CDR1 SGHDT and CDR2 YYEEEE. CDR3 length equals 14 residues. The junction had 11 bases not matched to a gene; V was cut back by 3 bases and J by 8 bases. CDR3 nucleotide sequence: TGTGCCAGCAGCTCGCCGACTAGCCCCTCTAAGCAGTACGTC. Translation gives CASSSPTSPSKQYV.

This clonotype occurred a few times. The rearrangement links TRBV6-1 to TRBJ2-1; maybe TRBD1 (7 bases). Germline loops: CDR1 MNHNS, CDR2 SASEGT. This CDR3 has 15 residues. V lost 7 bases and J 4 bases, leaving 17 bases between the germline ends. CDR3 amino acids: CASTGGGTAYNEQFF. The CDR3, as DNA: TGTGCCAGCACTGGTGGCGGGACAGCATACAATGAGCAGTTCTTC.

The sample holds a few counts of this clonotype. The chain combines TRBV10-3 with TRBJ1-2; maybe TRBD1 (5 bases). The germline V gene has CDR1 ENHRY and CDR2 SYGVKD. The V end lost 3 bases, the J end lost 4 bases, and 9 bases lay between the germline ends. This CDR3 is 13 amino acids long. The CDR3 sequence is CAISDSGRYGYTF. Written as DNA, the CDR3 is TGTGCCATCAGTGATTCAGGGCGCTATGGCTACACCTTC.